Listed here are 6 T cell receptor beta chains from one sample, sequenced in a study of blood T cell repertoires in COVID-19. Profiling relied on immunoSEQ multiplex PCR, and the TCRdb table lists in-frame clones only, not all of them. The sample includes 200,000 to 250,000 clones, less than 85% of them seen just once. Specimen: peripheral blood. Receptors were obtained from a woman aged 70-85 years with acute or convalescent COVID-19.

This clone was detected only a few times. This chain connects TRBV19 to TRBJ1-5; the match to TRBD1 covers 9 bases. The CDR3 has 15 amino acids. V was pared by 5 bases and J by 2 bases, with 4 bases of the junction left unmatched. Germline lookup yields CDR1 LNHDA and CDR2 SQIVND (reference sequence). CDR3 residues: CASSETGGGNQPQHF. CDR3 nucleotides: TGTGCCAGTAGTGAAACAGGGGGCGGCAATCAGCCCCAGCATTTT.

The chain joins TRBV3-1 (or the pseudogene TRBV3-2) to TRBJ1-1; 9 positions match TRBD1. Unmatched junction bases numbered 9, after V lost 4 bases and J lost 9 bases. Germline V gene lookup returns CDR1 LGHDT and CDR2 YNNKEL (reference sequence). This CDR3 has 14 residues. As DNA, the CDR3 is TGTGCCAGCAGCCCAGCGCGGGACAGGGACCAAGCTTTCTTT. It yields the protein CASSPARDRDQAFF.

The rearrangement uses TRBV27 and TRBJ2-7; D not certain. Trimming removed 1 base at V and 5 bases at J, with 9 bases between. This CDR3 region has 13 residues. CDR1 is MNHEY and CDR2 is SMNVEV in the germline V gene (reference sequence). Here the CDR3 reads CASSLYFRDEQYF. The CDR3 DNA reads TGTGCCAGCAGTTTATACTTTCGTGACGAGCAGTACTTC.

CDR3: CASSILAGGITGELFF. CDR3 DNA sequence: TGTGCCAGTAGTATACTAGCGGGAGGGATTACCGGGGAGCTGTTTTTT. This chain joins TRBV19 and TRBJ2-2, with 12 bases identical to TRBD2. The J segment lost 5 bases and the V segment lost 2 bases, leaving 3 bases of the junction unmatched. Germline CDR1 and CDR2: LNHDA and SQIVND (reference sequence). This CDR3 has 16 residues.

The chain uses TRBV19 and TRBJ1-4, with D tentatively TRBD1 (6 bases). There are 14 residues in the CDR3. V was clipped by 4 bases and J by 4 bases, with 10 bases between them. CDR1 and CDR2 from the germline V gene are LNHDA and SQIVND (reference sequence). CDR3 in DNA: TGTGCCAGTAGTAACGGACAGAATAATGAAAAACTGTTTTTT. Protein sequence: CASSNGQNNEKLFF. Together with reference TRBV19 and TRBJ1-4, the CDR3 gives the full variable domain: DGGITQSPKYLFRKEGQNVTLSCEQNLNHDAMYWYRQDPGQGLRLIYYSQIVNDFQKGDIAEGYSVSREKKESFPLTVTSAQKNPTAFYLCASSNGQNNEKLFFGSGTQLSVL.

The chain couples TRBV3-1 (or the pseudogene TRBV3-2) to TRBJ1-1; perhaps TRBD1 as D (6 bases). V was shortened by 4 bases and J by 1 base, with 16 bases between the two germline ends. The germline V gene has CDR1 LGHDT and CDR2 YNNKEL (reference sequence). The CDR3 spans 16 residues. CDR3 bases: TGTGCCAGCAGCCCTCAGGGACAACAGGGGAACACTGAAGCTTTCTTT. It translates to CASSPQGQQGNTEAFF.